The T cell receptor beta chain described here comes from a study of T cells in narcolepsy. Broader study findings: Comparing one patient's CSF and blood CD4+ clonotypes highlighted HCRT- and TRIB2-specific autoreactive clonotypes.

Method: immunoSEQ multiplex PCR; TCRdb's copy keeps in-frame clones and lacks some. This table has some 30,000 clones, roughly 73% appearing once. The V and J ends lost 3 bases and 4 bases respectively, with 9 bases between them. The CDR3 contains 12 residues. Germline V gene lookup returns CDR1 GTSNPN and CDR2 SVGIG (reference sequence). This clone was found once. Its antigen is not known. The TCR comes from a human donor with narcolepsy. The sequenced material came from CD45RA- memory CD4+ T cells from PBMCs. The V gene is TRBV30, the J gene TRBJ1-1; D is unclear. The CDR3 bases are TGTGCCTGGAGGGCAAGAATCACTGAAGCTTTCTTT. Its protein is CAWRARITEAFF. Supplemented by reference TRBV30 and TRBJ1-1, the full variable domain reads SQTIHQWPATLVQPVGSPLSLECTVEGTSNPNLYWYRQAAGRGLQLLFYSVGIGQISSEVPQNLSASRPQDRQFILSSKKLLLSDSGFYLCAWRARITEAFFGQGTRLTVV.